These 28 T cell receptor beta chains originate from one sample sequenced in a study of blood T cell repertoires in COVID-19. The assay was immunoSEQ multiplex PCR, and TCRdb's table has in-frame clones only and misses some. In the table there are about 250,000 clones, approximately 85% of which are singletons. Input material: PBMCs or T cells enriched from blood (not recorded which). The receptors shown here come from a woman in her fifties or sixties with acute COVID-19.

This clone was counted a few times. V usage is TRBV20-1 and J usage is TRBJ2-7; maybe TRBD2 (6 bases). The germline V gene encodes CDR1 DFQATT and CDR2 SNEGSKA (reference sequence). The CDR3 is 14 residues long. Trimming left V 3 bases short and J 4 bases short, with 16 bases between. In DNA form, the CDR3 reads TGCAGTGCTAGTGCCCCCCCCGGAGGGTACGAGCAGTACTTC. This encodes CSASAPPGGYEQYF.

The rearrangement links TRBV7-2 to TRBJ2-7; no clear D. The CDR3 runs 14 residues. Trimming took 1 base from V and 0 from J, leaving 7 bases between them. CDR1 is SGHTA and CDR2 is FQGNSA in the germline V gene. The CDR3 DNA reads as TGTGCCAGCAGCTTAGGTCAGGTCTCCTACGAGCAGTACTTC. Protein sequence: CASSLGQVSYEQYF.

This chain connects TRBV6-2 or TRBV6-3 to TRBJ2-5; 12 bases agree with TRBD2. CDR3 length equals 15 residues. The germline V gene has CDR1 MNHEY and CDR2 SVGEGT. V lost 6 bases and J lost 4; bases outside the gene matches: 6. The CDR3 bases are TGTGCCAGCAGCGTACTAGCGGGGGGAGGAGAGACCCAGTACTTC. Translated, it gives CASSVLAGGGETQYF.

This clone came up once. The CDR3 region has the DNA TGTGCCAGCAGCGTGAAGTCCGGACAGGGTGATGGCTACACCTTC. It yields the protein CASSVKSGQGDGYTF. V gene TRBV9 combines with J gene TRBJ1-2; 8 bases are shared with TRBD1. The CDR3 runs to 15 residues. Germline V lookup: CDR1 SGDLS, CDR2 YYNGEE. The trim removed 2 bases at V and 6 bases at J, leaving 9 bases unmatched. The full variable domain, rest sourced from reference TRBV9 and TRBJ1-2, is DSGVTQTPKHLITATGQRVTLRCSPRSGDLSVYWYQQSLDQGLQFLIQYYNGEERAKGNILERFSAQQFPDLHSELNLSSLELGDSALYFCASSVKSGQGDGYTFGSGTRLTVV.

CDR3 DNA: TGCGCCAGCAGCTTGGAATCTAGCGGCCAAGAGACCCAGTACTTC. The encoded protein is CASSLESSGQETQYF. The gene calls are TRBV5-1 and TRBJ2-5; TRBD2 agrees at 7 bases. J was trimmed by 1 base and V by 0 bases; bases with no gene match: 3. Per germline, CDR1 SGHRS and CDR2 YFSETQ. This CDR3 region has 15 residues.

The chain uses TRBV19 and TRBJ1-1; TRBD1 is a possible D gene (6 bases). Germline CDR1 and CDR2: LNHDA and SQIVND (reference sequence). Deletions cut 2 bases from V and 2 bases from J, with 12 bases between. This CDR3 has 15 residues. In DNA, the CDR3 is TGTGCCAGTAGTATAAGGTGGGGGCATAACACTGAAGCTTTCTTT. Protein: CASSIRWGHNTEAFF.

The CDR3, as DNA: TGTGCCAGCAGCCTTACTAGCGGGGGGCCTCAGGAGCAGTTCTTC. It is translated as CASSLTSGGPQEQFF. The rearrangement uses TRBV7-9 and TRBJ2-1, with TRBD2 identical over 12 bases. This CDR3 has 15 residues. From germline, CDR1 is SEHNR and CDR2 FQNEAQ (reference sequence). The ends lost 5 bases at V and 10 bases at J; junction bases unmatched: 9. Full variable domain (remainder filled in from reference TRBV7-9 and TRBJ2-1): DTGVSQNPRHKITKRGQNVTFRCDPISEHNRLYWYRQTLGQGPEFLTYFQNEAQLEKSRLLSDRFSAERPKGSFSTLEIQRTEQGDSAMYLCASSLTSGGPQEQFFGPGTRLTVL.

This clone was seen just once. The chain carries TRBV10-3 and TRBJ2-2, with 9 bases lining up with TRBD2. CDR3 length equals 15 residues. V lost 8 bases and J lost 1; bases outside the gene matches: 5. CDR1 and CDR2 (germline): ENHRY, SYGVKD. CDR3 in DNA: TGTGCCATCGGCCGACTAGCGGAGAACACCGGGGAGCTGTTTTTT. Amino acid sequence: CAIGRLAENTGELFF.

This chain joins TRBV27 and TRBJ1-6; TRBD1 matches 9 bases. This CDR3 is built from 15 residues. Germline V CDR1 and CDR2: MNHEY, SMNVEV (reference sequence). V shed 5 bases, J shed 7 bases, and the junction held 6 bases outside the gene matches. CDR3 residues: CASSLNRGLNSPLHF. The CDR3 region has the DNA TGTGCCAGCAGTCTCAACAGGGGGCTGAATTCACCCCTCCACTTT.

The CDR3 protein is CASSESLAGVGEQFF. The CDR3 DNA sequence: TGCGCCAGCAGTGAATCTCTAGCGGGGGTGGGTGAGCAGTTCTTC. The chain employs TRBV10-1 and TRBJ2-1; 10 bases align to TRBD2. The CDR3 has 15 residues. Looked up from germline, CDR1 is WNHNN and CDR2 is SYGVQD (reference sequence). Trimming took 3 bases from V and 9 from J; bases not matched to a gene: 8.

J is TRBJ1-2 and V is TRBV6-5, with 10 bases identical to TRBD1. There are 15 residues in the CDR3. The germline V gene has CDR1 MNHEY and CDR2 SVGAGI. V shed 7 bases and J 7 bases; nucleotides not matched to a gene: 12. The CDR3 loop reads CASTPPGQGRGGYTF. CDR3 nucleotide sequence: TGTGCCAGCACTCCCCCGGGACAGGGGAGAGGTGGCTACACCTTC.

This chain uses TRBV30 with TRBJ1-1; D gene uncertain. The germline V gene has CDR1 GTSNPN and CDR2 SVGIG (reference sequence). Deletions cut 0 bases from V and 5 bases from J, with 13 bases between. The CDR3 is 14 amino acids. CDR3 bases: TGTGCCTGGAGTGTATCGGGGAGTCGGACTGAAGCTTTCTTT. It is translated as CAWSVSGSRTEAFF.

The chain combines TRBV5-6 with TRBJ1-5, with a weak D call TRBD1 (6 bases). The germline V gene has CDR1 SGHDT and CDR2 YYEEEE. The CDR3 runs to 14 residues. The germline V and J ends were trimmed by 1 base and 7 bases, with 12 bases remaining between them. CDR3 protein: CASSLTGFRQPQHF. CDR3 in DNA: TGTGCCAGCAGCTTGACAGGGTTCAGGCAGCCCCAGCATTTT. Together with reference TRBV5-6 and TRBJ1-5, the CDR3 gives the full variable domain: DAGVTQSPTHLIKTRGQQVTLRCSPKSGHDTVSWYQQALGQGPQFIFQYYEEEERQRGNFPDRFSGHQFPNYSSELNVNALLLGDSALYLCASSLTGFRQPQHFGDGTRLSIL.

J is TRBJ1-2 and V is TRBV27, with 7 positions matching TRBD1. CDR1 is MNHEY, CDR2 SMNVEV, per germline (reference sequence). Trimming at V came to 6 bases and at J to 5 bases, leaving 9 bases not matched to a gene. The CDR3 covers 14 residues. This CDR3 reads CASRVPGTEYGYTF. CDR3 coding DNA: TGTGCCAGCAGAGTTCCCGGGACAGAGTATGGCTACACCTTC.

The chain carries TRBV9 and TRBJ1-1; D unclear. V dropped 4 bases and J dropped 1 base, with 8 bases sitting between them. CDR3 length equals 13 residues. Germline V lookup: CDR1 SGDLS, CDR2 YYNGEE. CDR3 region: CASSRGGNTEAFF. CDR3 DNA: TGTGCCAGCAGCCGGGGAGGGAACACTGAAGCTTTCTTT.

CDR3 coding DNA: TGTGCCAGCAGTCCCCCCCGGTCCGGGGCCAACGTCCTGACTTTC. Translation: CASSPPRSGANVLTF. The chain combines TRBV28 with TRBJ2-6; D uncertain. CDR3 length equals 15 residues. The V gene's germline CDR1 is MDHEN and CDR2 SYDVKM. V dropped 5 bases and J dropped 4 bases, with 12 bases sitting between them.

The genes are TRBV30 and TRBJ2-7; weak D call: TRBD1 (6 bases). V was clipped by 3 bases and J by 4 bases, with 16 bases between them. The length of the CDR3 is 14 residues. Germline V CDR1 and CDR2: GTSNPN, SVGIG (reference sequence). CDR3 DNA: TGTGCCTGGAGCCCCGGGACATCTCATTACGAGCAGTACTTC. Protein product: CAWSPGTSHYEQYF. The entire variable domain, with the rest obtained from reference TRBV30 and TRBJ2-7, is as follows: SQTIHQWPATLVQPVGSPLSLECTVEGTSNPNLYWYRQAAGRGLQLLFYSVGIGQISSEVPQNLSASRPQDRQFILSSKKLLLSDSGFYLCAWSPGTSHYEQYFGPGTRLTVT.

The chain has TRBV3-1 (or the pseudogene TRBV3-2) and TRBJ1-5, with D hard to call. The CDR3 runs 12 residues. CDR1 is LGHDT and CDR2 is YNNKEL in the germline V gene (reference sequence). The ends were cut back, 1 base at V and 7 bases at J, with 5 bases in the middle. CDR3: CASSQGAQPQHF. The CDR3 bases are TGTGCCAGCAGCCAAGGCGCGCAGCCCCAGCATTTT.

V gene TRBV10-2 combines with J gene TRBJ1-2; D is uncertain. Trimming took 8 bases from V and 3 from J, leaving 10 bases between them. This CDR3 region has 12 residues. In germline, CDR1 is WSHSY, CDR2 SAAADI. This CDR3 reads CASLFSDYGYTF. The DNA of the CDR3 is TGCGCCAGCTTATTTAGTGACTATGGCTACACCTTC.

The chain carries TRBV7-2 and TRBJ2-1; the match to TRBD1 covers 8 bases. The CDR3 extends over 13 amino acids. Germline V gives CDR1 SGHTA, CDR2 FQGNSA. J lost 7 bases, V lost 4 bases, and 3 bases had no gene match. In nucleotides, the CDR3 is TGTGCCAGCAGCTGGGACAGGTGGAATGAGCAGTTCTTC. Its translation: CASSWDRWNEQFF.

The chain is built from TRBV7-6 and TRBJ2-3, with D unclear. Germline V gives CDR1 SGHVS, CDR2 FNYEAQ. Trimming pared 5 bases from V and 1 base from J, leaving 13 bases between. This CDR3 is 15 amino acids long. The CDR3: CASSGTGSRTDTQYF. The CDR3 region has the DNA TGTGCCAGCAGCGGTACGGGTTCCCGCACAGATACGCAGTATTTT.

The rearrangement links TRBV7-6 to TRBJ2-3; 7 bases align to TRBD1. After removal of 5 bases from V and 0 bases from J, the junction contained 11 bases not matched to a gene. Germline V gives CDR1 SGHVS, CDR2 FNYEAQ. The length of the CDR3 is 17 residues. In DNA, the CDR3 is TGTGCCAGCAGCCCCGCCCGTACGGGACAGAGCACAGATACGCAGTATTTT. This gives the protein CASSPARTGQSTDTQYF.

This CDR3 is CASSPLSSGGSSTDTQYF. CDR3 nucleotides: TGTGCCAGCAGCCCGTTGTCTAGCGGGGGGTCTAGCACAGATACGCAGTATTTT. The chain is built from TRBV7-8 and TRBJ2-3; 11 bases are shared with TRBD2. The V segment lost 5 bases and the J segment 0 bases; nucleotides outside the gene matches: 10. Germline values: CDR1 SGHVS, CDR2 FQNEAQ. The CDR3 loop spans 18 amino acids.

This chain connects TRBV5-1 to TRBJ2-6, with 13 bases that match TRBD2. This CDR3 is 17 amino acids long. The germline gives CDR1 SGHRS, CDR2 YFSETQ. After removal of 7 bases from V and 3 bases from J, the junction contained 7 bases not matched to a gene. Here the CDR3 reads CASQTSGGFGGANVLTF. DNA of the CDR3: TGCGCCAGCCAGACTAGCGGGGGGTTCGGTGGGGCCAACGTCCTGACTTTC.

This clone was detected a few times. The rearrangement links TRBV5-6 to TRBJ2-7, with 7 bases identical to TRBD1. CDR1 and CDR2 from the germline V gene are SGHDT and YYEEEE. The V gene end was trimmed by 6 bases and the J gene end by 3 bases; junction bases not matched to a gene: 6. The CDR3 loop spans 13 amino acids. The CDR3 coding sequence is TGTGCCAGCACCTTCGACAGGGACTACGAGCAGTACTTC. It yields the protein CASTFDRDYEQYF.

The J gene is TRBJ1-1, the V gene TRBV11-2; TRBD1 aligns across 9 bases. The V and J ends lost 8 bases and 1 base, in that order; junction bases with no gene match: 8. The CDR3 is 15 residues long. Germline V gene data show CDR1 as SGHAT and CDR2 as FQNNGV. DNA for the CDR3: TGTGCCAGCGCCGTCCGGACAGGGGCGAACACTGAAGCTTTCTTT. This sequence encodes CASAVRTGANTEAFF.

The chain employs TRBV29-1 and TRBJ2-1; D uncertain. The CDR3 contains 16 residues. The ends were cut back, 3 bases at V and 0 bases at J, with 15 bases in the middle. Germline CDR1 is SQVTM and CDR2 is ANQGSEA. The CDR3 nucleotides read TGCAGCGTTGAGGCGCCTACCCGGAGCTCCTACAATGAGCAGTTCTTC. This translates into CSVEAPTRSSYNEQFF.

The chain recombines TRBV11-2 with TRBJ1-2; 12 bases agree with TRBD1. V dropped 7 bases and J dropped 3; count of bases not matched to a gene: 12. Per germline, CDR1 SGHAT and CDR2 FQNNGV. The CDR3 has 17 residues. DNA for the CDR3: TGTGCCAGCATCGAGGGGGACAGGGGGCGTCAGGACTATGGCTACACCTTC. This encodes CASIEGDRGRQDYGYTF.